This T cell receptor beta chain derives from a study of T-cell memory formation after mild COVID-19. Study results and limitations: Clones which contracted sat mainly in CM and EM if CD4+, and in EMRA if CD8+.

Note on this clonotype: Its antigen is unidentified.

From the 5' RACE reads, TCRdb called clonotypes with MiXCR, one entry per CDR3 protein. The table records approximately 560,000 distinct CDR3 sequences, around a sixth of them present only once. Germline loops: CDR1 MNHEY, CDR2 SMNVEV (reference sequence). CDR3 size: 17 residues. V lost 6 bases, J lost 0 bases, and 10 bases stayed unmatched. The receptor was isolated from an adult woman who had mild COVID-19 (a few samples of this study predate the infection). Cell type and time point are not known. The sequenced sample consisted of PBMCs or a T cell subset sorted from them (not recorded which). V is TRBV27 and J is TRBJ2-3; 9 bases are a match to TRBD1. In DNA form, the CDR3 reads TGTGCCAGCAGGGGGGACAGGGCGCGATTAAGCACAGATACGCAGTATTTT. Translation gives CASRGDRARLSTDTQYF.